The entry below describes one TCR beta chain. What it recognizes is unknown. This entry is derived from a study of shared clonotypes between healthy human individuals. In the study overall: Two women and a few men aged 18 to 49 served as donors. Study-wide points: Genetic and exposure-history diversity was limited by the small donor number. Donor clonotype sharing was expected to depend on sequencing depth.

The germline V gene has CDR1 LNHDA and CDR2 SQIVND (reference sequence). This CDR3 has 16 amino acids. Trimming left V 5 bases short and J 0 bases short, with 16 bases between. The table came from immunoSEQ multiplex PCR; TCRdb's copy has only in-frame clones and leaves some out. Counted here are around 480,000 clones, roughly 79% occurring once; the ten biggest clones make up about an eighth. The sequenced sample was PBMCs. This chain uses TRBV19 with TRBJ1-1, with D uncertain. This clonotype was sampled from a woman in her thirties or forties in good health. Some clones in this sample may be carry-over from other donors' samples. The DNA for the CDR3 is TGTGCCAGTAGTCACCGACGCGTCGCCATGAACACTGAAGCTTTCTTT. Translating gives CASSHRRVAMNTEAFF.